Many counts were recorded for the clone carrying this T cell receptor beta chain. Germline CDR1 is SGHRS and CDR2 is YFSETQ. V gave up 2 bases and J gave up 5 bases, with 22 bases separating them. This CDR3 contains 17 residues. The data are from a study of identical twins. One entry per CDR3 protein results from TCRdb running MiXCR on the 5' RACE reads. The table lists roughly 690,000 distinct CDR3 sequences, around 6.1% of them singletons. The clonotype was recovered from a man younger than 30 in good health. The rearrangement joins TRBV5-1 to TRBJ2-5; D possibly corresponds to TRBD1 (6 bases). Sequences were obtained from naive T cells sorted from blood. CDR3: CASSLPSRKTGPETQYF. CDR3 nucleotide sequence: TGCGCCAGCAGCTTACCGTCTCGCAAGACAGGTCCCGAGACCCAGTACTTC.